This entry describes one T cell receptor beta chain. Its target antigen remains unknown. Per-nucleotide qualities are absent, and no much larger clonotype sits a single base away. Through the immunoSEQ TRB Survey service, multiplex V and J primers were used to amplify rearranged CDR3 beta regions from genomic DNA. To keep depth equal across samples, survey-level sequencing depth of up to 500,000 reads per sample was applied. Libraries were purified and pooled, and sequencing was performed on Illumina technology. Concerning the study's data processing: Productive clonality, sample overlap, pairwise scatters, CDR3 beta length, V/D/J gene usage and productiveness were assessed with immunoSEQ online tools. Calculated diversity was the number of unique rearrangements divided by total templates times 100; Shannon and Simpson indices were also computed. For principal component analysis, Z-score normalized data were analyzed with the R prcomp function and the ggbiplot package. Morisita's index was used to quantify the clonal overlap between blood and rectum within each subject. This is the immuneACCESS table as TCRdb keeps it, with only in-frame sequences that have V and J called. A part of the clones is gone; compared with another copy, unresolved V genes explain less than half, and the rest is unexplained. V and J calls plus clone size are reproduced from that table; the DNA served to infer D and trimming. Here the sample has 60,000 or so clones; 77% occur a single time. The ten biggest clones cover around 5.3% of the sample.

The data were obtained in a study of pediatric ulcerative colitis (dated by TCRdb to the late 2010s). Regarding the complete study: Among the ulcerative colitis patients, 6 or 7 had pancolitis and two had left-sided colitis, and histology in every patient was consistent with ulcerative colitis. From 8 or 9 newly diagnosed, treatment-naive pediatric ulcerative colitis patients and a few non-IBD control children, paired blood and rectal samples were collected. The Pediatric Ulcerative Colitis Activity Index classified a couple of patients as having mild disease, four as having moderate disease and three as having acute severe colitis.

Broad study findings and their caveats: For technical reasons, substantially fewer templates were yielded by the blood samples of a couple of patients, and these blood samples were excluded from blood-rectal overlap analysis. Autologous blood-rectal clonal overlap was significantly higher in ulcerative colitis patients than in controls, suggesting increased T cell trafficking to inflamed tissue. Rectal repertoire features separated controls, mild-moderate and acute severe colitis patients; acute severe colitis showed reduced rectal diversity due to clonal expansions. Because the repertoires came from total lymphocyte DNA, rare subsets such as regulatory T cells may have patterns that are not reflected. Two rectal CDR3 clonotypes were found in every ulcerative colitis patient but in no control. Only four individuals were included in the healthy control group, which was small.

No immunosuppressive medication had been given to the ulcerative colitis patients before the diagnostic colonoscopy. Blood was sampled at the time of the colonoscopy. The Wizard kit (Promega) was used to extract genomic DNA from the blood and intestinal samples. The sequenced sample consisted of blood. The sequence was obtained from a boy under 18 with moderate ulcerative colitis.

The CDR3 protein is CASSSQGYTEAFF. The nucleotide sequence reads as follows: TGCGCCAGCAGCTCCCAGGGTTACACTGAAGCTTTCTTT. Here the chain combines TRBV5-1 and TRBJ1-1; a tentative D call is TRBD1 (5 bases match). From the cysteine through the phenylalanine, the CDR3 covers 13 amino acids. Only CDR3 DNA remains: 39 bases, in frame from the first base. The V end loses 3 bases and the J end loses 3 bases, and a stretch of 9 bases separates them. CDR1 SGHRS and CDR2 YFSETQ are derived from the germline V gene.